This passage covers 9 T cell receptor beta chains from one sample sequenced in a study of T-cell memory formation after mild COVID-19. TCRdb used MiXCR to reprocess the 5' RACE reads, holding one entry per CDR3 protein. The repertoire holds 150,000 to 200,000 distinct CDR3 sequences, under 20% seen once, with under 4.5% in the top ten. Sequencing input: PBMCs or a T cell subset sorted from them (not recorded which). The receptors come from a man aged 18-30 years who had mild COVID-19 (a few samples of this study predate the infection). Cell type and time point are not known.

This chain joins TRBV6-5 and TRBJ2-7; unclear D gene. The CDR3 has 15 amino acids. The V gene lost 11 bases and the J gene lost 0 bases, with 20 bases spanning the gap. Germline loops: CDR1 MNHEY, CDR2 SVGAGI. CDR3 DNA sequence: TGTGCCGGTACTCGGGCAGCGTCCAACTCCTACGAGCAGTACGTC. Its translation: CAGTRAASNSYEQYV.

The sample holds a few counts of this clonotype. The chain uses TRBV5-1 and TRBJ1-1; D unresolved. V lost 5 bases and J lost 0, with 11 bases in between. CDR3 size: 14 residues. The germline gives CDR1 SGHRS, CDR2 YFSETQ. The CDR3 DNA is TGCGCCAGCAGATTAGGCGGATTGAACACTGAAGCTTTCTTT. Translation: CASRLGGLNTEAFF.

This clonotype turned up a few times. The chain joins TRBV2 to TRBJ1-1; the D is unclear. V was cut by 9 bases and J by 2 bases, with 10 bases left in between. The CDR3 has 12 amino acids. Germline CDR1 reads SNHLY; CDR2 reads FYNNEI. CDR3 in DNA: TGTGCCAGTGGGAGGGATAACACTGAAGCTTTCTTT. Protein: CASGRDNTEAFF.

Only one count was recorded for this clonotype. V gene TRBV5-1 combines with J gene TRBJ1-6; D may be TRBD1 (6 bases). Germline V lookup: CDR1 SGHRS, CDR2 YFSETQ. CDR3 length: 15 amino acids. Trimming shortened V by 6 bases and J by 11 bases, and 21 bases separated the two germline ends. CDR3 coding DNA: TGCGCCAGCACCCGGGGCCGTTGGGGGCTTACACCCCTCCACTTT. It yields the protein CASTRGRWGLTPLHF.

The gene calls are TRBV5-1 and TRBJ2-2, with 8 bases lining up with TRBD1. Germline CDR1 and CDR2: SGHRS and YFSETQ. Trimming cost V 4 bases and J 0 bases; bases outside gene matches: 2. The CDR3 runs to 15 residues. The chain's CDR3 is CASSKQGANTGELFF. The CDR3 DNA is TGCGCCAGCAGCAAACAGGGGGCGAACACCGGGGAGCTGTTTTTT.

The chain combines TRBV5-1 with TRBJ2-7, with 7 bases lining up with TRBD1. Germline CDR1 and CDR2: SGHRS and YFSETQ. After removal of 4 bases from V and 0 bases from J, the junction contained 7 bases not matched to a gene. The length of the CDR3 is 15 residues. CDR3 DNA sequence: TGCGCCAGCAGCCCGGACAGGATAAGCTCCTACGAGCAGTACTTC. This encodes CASSPDRISSYEQYF.

There are a few counts of this clonotype. The DNA for the CDR3 is TGTGCCAGCTCTAGCGGGCAGGCCGGTCAAGAGACCCAGTACTTC. Residues: CASSSGQAGQETQYF. The gene calls are TRBV5-4 and TRBJ2-5; 8 nucleotides align to TRBD2. The CDR3 consists of 15 residues. Trimming cost V 7 bases and J 2 bases; bases outside gene matches: 10. CDR1 and CDR2 from the germline V gene are SGHNT and YYREEE (reference sequence).

The chain carries TRBV20-1 and TRBJ2-5; D is perhaps TRBD1 or TRBD2 (6 bases each). V lost 1 base and J 0 bases, leaving 18 bases between the germline ends. The length of the CDR3 is 17 residues. The germline gives CDR1 DFQATT, CDR2 SNEGSKA (reference sequence). DNA of the CDR3: TGCAGTGCTAGAGTCACTTGGGGGCGGGGTAACCAAGAGACCCAGTACTTC. Translating it yields CSARVTWGRGNQETQYF.

This clonotype was detected a few times. The J gene is TRBJ2-5, the V gene TRBV10-3; no firm D call. Trimming took 0 bases from V and 7 from J, leaving 9 bases between them. Germline V CDR1 and CDR2: ENHRY, SYGVKD. The CDR3 consists of 13 residues. CDR3 sequence (DNA): TGTGCCATCAGTGAGTCAGAATTGGGGACCCAGTACTTC. Its translation: CAISESELGTQYF.